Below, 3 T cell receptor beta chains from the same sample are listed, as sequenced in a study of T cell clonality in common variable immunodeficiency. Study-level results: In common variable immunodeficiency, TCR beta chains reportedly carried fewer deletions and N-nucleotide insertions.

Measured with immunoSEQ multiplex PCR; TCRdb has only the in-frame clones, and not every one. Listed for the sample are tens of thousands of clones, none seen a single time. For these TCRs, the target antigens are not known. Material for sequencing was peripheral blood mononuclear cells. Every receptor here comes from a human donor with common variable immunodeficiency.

The sequenced part of the CDR3 DNA is TGTGCCAGCAGTGAGCGGGAGACGGCCTACAATGAG. Translation: CASSERETAYNE. The whole CDR3 sequence is CASSERETAYNEQFF. The rearrangement joins TRBV6-1 to TRBJ2-1, with TRBD2 identical over 7 bases. The read falls 3 residues short of the CDR3 end, and the missing part is taken from the germline J gene. This CDR3 has 15 residues. Germline values: CDR1 MNHNS, CDR2 SASEGT. Trimming cost V 3 bases and J 2 bases; bases outside gene matches: 4.

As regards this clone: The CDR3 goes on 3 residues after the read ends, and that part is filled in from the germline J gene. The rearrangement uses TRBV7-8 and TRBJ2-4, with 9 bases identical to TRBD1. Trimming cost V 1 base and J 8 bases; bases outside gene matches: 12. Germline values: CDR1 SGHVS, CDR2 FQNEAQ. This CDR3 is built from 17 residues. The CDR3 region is CASSLEGDRVGVDIQYF. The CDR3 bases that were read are TGTGCCAGCAGCTTAGAGGGGGACAGGGTAGGTGTGGACATT.

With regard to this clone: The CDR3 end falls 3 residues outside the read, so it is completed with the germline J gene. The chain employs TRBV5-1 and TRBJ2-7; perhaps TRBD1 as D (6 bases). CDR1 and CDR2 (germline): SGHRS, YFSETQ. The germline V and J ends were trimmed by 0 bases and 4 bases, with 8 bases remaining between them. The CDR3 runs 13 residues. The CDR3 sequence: CASSLAQGYEQYF. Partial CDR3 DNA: TGCGCCAGCAGCTTGGCACAGGGATACGAG.